This T cell receptor (beta chain) was profiled in a study of blood T cell repertoires in COVID-19. Study details: The United States, Italy and Spain provided the acute and convalescent COVID-19 samples.

This CDR3 has 16 residues. V shed 2 bases, J shed 8 bases, and the junction held 11 bases outside the gene matches. Germline lookup yields CDR1 MNHEY and CDR2 SMNVEV (reference sequence). Here immunoSEQ multiplex PCR was the method, and the copy in TCRdb shows in-frame clones only, minus some. Seen here are roughly 150,000 clones, 85% to 95% observed once, and the top ten hold around 2%. The TCR comes from a woman aged 60 to 75 with COVID-19, enrolled during active disease. This rearrangement joins TRBV27 to TRBJ2-3, with 9 bases fitting TRBD1. The material sequenced was peripheral blood. CDR3 nucleotide sequence: TGTGCCAGCAGTTTAGGCCGGGACAGGGCACAGCGTACGCAGTATTTT. Translated, it gives CASSLGRDRAQRTQYF.